This entry concerns a single TCR beta chain. Its antigen is currently unknown. The entry originates in a study of shared clonotypes between healthy human individuals. Study conclusions and caveats: Clonotypes that were shared across a few donors made up around 5% of naive CD4 clonotypes.

An even split of each subset's genomic DNA across several immunoSEQ plates was performed. TCRdb's table, derived via immunoSEQ multiplex PCR, lists solely in-frame clones and lacks some. The sample shows around 2,000,000 clones, approximately 95% of them seen only once. Naive CD8 isolation took CD45RO-negative cells positively selected for CCR7 and excluded terminally differentiated effector memory CD45RA+ cells. The length of the CDR3 is 14 residues. Germline V CDR1 and CDR2: SEHNR, FQNEAQ (reference sequence). Trimming stripped 4 bases from V and 4 bases from J, with 13 bases between. The sequence was collected from a man aged 18-30 years in good health. The source material was naive CD8+ T cells sorted from blood. V usage is TRBV7-9 and J usage is TRBJ1-2; the D is unclear. The CDR3 sequence is CASSSTDGRYGYTF. The CDR3 DNA reads as TGTGCCAGCAGCTCCACGGACGGGCGCTATGGCTACACCTTC.